This entry lists 28 T cell receptor beta chains sequenced from one sample in a study of CD8 T cells in ankylosing spondylitis. TCRdb processed the 5' RACE reads anew with MiXCR; each CDR3 protein has one entry. This table holds about 130,000 distinct CDR3 sequences, approximately 10% found once. Sequenced sample: blood, either unsorted or a sorted T cell fraction (not recorded which). Receptor source: a male donor with ankylosing spondylitis or in good health (not recorded which).

This clonotype was detected many times. This sequence joins TRBV4-1 and TRBJ2-1; the match to TRBD2 covers 12 bases. The ends lost 1 base at V and 7 bases at J; junction bases unmatched: 8. The CDR3 is 17 amino acids. Germline CDR1 MGHRA, CDR2 YSYEKL. The CDR3, as DNA: TGCGCCAGCAGCCAAGTGCTAGCGGGAGGGCCGTATAATGAGCAGTTCTTC. Protein sequence: CASSQVLAGGPYNEQFF.

In this sample, this clonotype turned up many times. The chain carries TRBV25-1 and TRBJ2-7, with D possibly being TRBD2 (6 bases). CDR1 MGHDK and CDR2 SYGVNS come from the germline V gene. The CDR3 length is 15 residues. V dropped 3 bases and J dropped 1 base, with 13 bases sitting between them. CDR3 region: CASSDPGLKSYEQYF. DNA for the CDR3: TGTGCCAGCAGTGATCCGGGACTTAAATCCTACGAGCAGTACTTC.

The chain has TRBV12-3 or TRBV12-4 and TRBJ2-1, with TRBD2 as a possible D gene (6 bases). V lost 5 bases and J 4 bases, leaving 18 bases between the germline ends. The CDR3 totals 16 residues. CDR3 sequence reads: CASSKIPGDVYNEQFF. CDR3 in DNA: TGTGCCAGCAGTAAGATTCCGGGGGATGTTTACAATGAGCAGTTCTTC.

Many counts were recorded for this clonotype. V is TRBV15 and J is TRBJ2-2; 7 bases match TRBD2. V lost 9 bases, J lost 4 bases, and 2 bases stayed unmatched. Germline lookup yields CDR1 LNHNV and CDR2 YYDKDF (reference sequence). CDR3 length equals 12 residues. CDR3 amino acids: CATWEGTGELFF. The CDR3 DNA reads as TGTGCCACATGGGAGGGCACCGGGGAGCTGTTTTTT.

This clonotype was counted ten times or more. V gene TRBV9 combines with J gene TRBJ1-1; TRBD1 matches at 9 bases. The V gene's germline CDR1 is SGDLS and CDR2 YYNGEE. There are 15 residues in the CDR3. Trimming removed 0 bases from V and 5 bases from J; junction bases left unmatched: 5. CDR3 residues: CASSVVSTGGTEAFF. As DNA, the CDR3 is TGTGCCAGCAGCGTAGTATCGACAGGGGGTACTGAAGCTTTCTTT.

Points on this clonotype: This may stem from a read error, because a much larger clone lies one nucleotide away. The gene calls are TRBV20-1 and TRBJ1-5; the match to TRBD1 covers 10 bases. The CDR3 sequence is 13 residues long. Per germline, CDR1 DFQATT and CDR2 SNEGSKA (reference sequence). CDR3 sequence (DNA): TGCGGTGCTATTGGACAGGGGGTCCAGCCCCAGCATTTT. Residues: CGAIGQGVQPQHF.

There are a few counts of this clonotype. This sequence joins TRBV18 and TRBJ2-7, with 8 nucleotides matching TRBD2. From germline, CDR1 is KGHSH and CDR2 LQKENI. Trimming took 1 base from V and 4 from J; bases not matched to a gene: 6. This CDR3 is 15 amino acids long. CDR3 region: CASSPRSGMAYEQYF. The CDR3 DNA is TGTGCCAGCTCACCACGTAGCGGGATGGCGTACGAGCAGTACTTC.

This clonotype was observed many times. The rearrangement joins TRBV20-1 to TRBJ1-5; the match to TRBD1 covers 7 bases. CDR3 length: 14 residues. Trimming removed 2 bases from V and 2 bases from J; junction bases left unmatched: 3. CDR1 and CDR2 from the germline V gene are DFQATT and SNEGSKA (reference sequence). The CDR3 loop reads CSARPDRGNQPQHF. In nucleotides, the CDR3 is TGCAGTGCTAGACCTGACAGGGGCAATCAGCCCCAGCATTTT.

There are many counts of this clonotype. V is TRBV20-1 and J is TRBJ2-3; the match to TRBD2 covers 8 bases. This CDR3 spans 16 amino acids. Germline CDR1 and CDR2: DFQATT and SNEGSKA (reference sequence). With V trimmed by 5 bases and J by 1 base, 11 bases remained unmatched. The CDR3 is CSASFLAGRGTDTQYF. CDR3 coding DNA: TGCAGTGCTTCCTTCTTAGCGGGACGGGGCACAGATACGCAGTATTTT.

This clonotype was counted at least ten times. The rearrangement links TRBV6-5 to TRBJ2-3; perhaps TRBD2 as D (6 bases). This CDR3 is built from 12 residues. The germline V gene encodes CDR1 MNHEY and CDR2 SVGAGI. Trimming left V 8 bases short and J 2 bases short, with 8 bases between. CDR3 sequence: CASGTYTDTQYF. CDR3 DNA sequence: TGTGCCAGCGGGACTTACACAGATACGCAGTATTTT.

This clonotype was seen repeatedly, ten times or more. This rearrangement joins TRBV3-1 to TRBJ2-7, with no clear D. Germline V lookup: CDR1 LGHDT, CDR2 YNNKEL (reference sequence). The CDR3 sequence is 14 residues long. The V gene lost 0 bases and the J gene lost 2 bases, with 8 bases spanning the gap. The CDR3 sequence: CASSQDHAAYEQYF. Written as DNA, the CDR3 is TGTGCCAGCAGCCAAGATCATGCGGCCTACGAGCAGTACTTC.

This clonotype was observed at least ten times. V is TRBV11-2 and J is TRBJ2-3, with D possibly being TRBD2 (5 bases). Germline V gene lookup returns CDR1 SGHAT and CDR2 FQNNGV. V was clipped by 3 bases and J by 8 bases, with 27 bases between them. This CDR3 contains 18 residues. CDR3 in amino acids: CASSLSVTVTGYGGTQYF. The DNA for the CDR3 is TGTGCCAGCAGCTTGTCTGTTACCGTAACCGGTTATGGAGGTACGCAGTATTTT.

This sequence joins TRBV15 and TRBJ1-5; D might be TRBD1 (5 bases). The V end was cut by 0 bases, the J end by 7 bases, with 13 bases between. Germline CDR1 is LNHNV and CDR2 is YYDKDF (reference sequence). The CDR3 is 15 amino acids. The CDR3 DNA sequence: TGTGCCACCAGCAGAGATAGGGGATCCGGCCAGCCCCAGCATTTT. Protein sequence: CATSRDRGSGQPQHF.

At least ten counts were recorded for this clonotype. V gene TRBV4-2 combines with J gene TRBJ2-2; 8 bases are a match to TRBD1. This CDR3 region has 18 residues. CDR1 LGHNA and CDR2 YNFKEQ come from the germline V gene. V dropped 5 bases and J dropped 1; count of bases not matched to a gene: 12. The CDR3, as DNA: TGTGCCAGCAGCGAACGCCCCGGGACAGGTTGGAACACCGGGGAGCTGTTTTTT. This translates into CASSERPGTGWNTGELFF.

The table lists this clonotype with many counts. This chain joins TRBV15 and TRBJ2-3; D is undetermined. Trimming removed 0 bases from V and 2 bases from J, with 18 bases in between. The CDR3 is made up of 18 amino acids. Germline assignment: CDR1 LNHNV and CDR2 YYDKDF (reference sequence). The CDR3 DNA reads as TGTGCCACCAGCAGAGATAGCCCGTCAGTGTCCAACACAGATACGCAGTATTTT. Amino acids: CATSRDSPSVSNTDTQYF.

The chain employs TRBV20-1 and TRBJ2-7, with 7 bases aligning to TRBD2. This CDR3 region has 13 residues. Trimming removed 5 bases from V and 2 bases from J; junction bases left unmatched: 6. Germline-derived CDR1 and CDR2 are DFQATT and SNEGSKA (reference sequence). CDR3: CSAGGGFAYEQYF. The CDR3 DNA is TGCAGTGCTGGGGGAGGGTTCGCCTACGAGCAGTACTTC.

The sample holds many counts of this clonotype. V usage is TRBV5-1 and J usage is TRBJ2-7; D remains ambiguous. V was clipped by 0 bases and J by 2 bases, with 9 bases between them. The CDR3 consists of 14 residues. The germline V gene has CDR1 SGHRS and CDR2 YFSETQ. The CDR3 region has the DNA TGCGCCAGCAGCTTGGGAAGCGTTACCTACGAGCAGTACTTC. This translates into CASSLGSVTYEQYF. Drawing the rest from reference TRBV5-1 and TRBJ2-7, the complete variable domain is KAGVTQTPRYLIKTRGQQVTLSCSPISGHRSVSWYQQTPGQGLQFLFEYFSETQRNKGNFPGRFSGRQFSNSRSEMNVSTLELGDSALYLCASSLGSVTYEQYFGPGTRLTVT.

The chain has TRBV28 and TRBJ2-7; D is perhaps TRBD1 (7 bases). CDR3 size: 15 residues. V lost 7 bases and J 4 bases, leaving 20 bases between the germline ends. Germline V lookup: CDR1 MDHEN, CDR2 SYDVKM. CDR3: CASNPRGQTLYEQYF. The CDR3 DNA sequence: TGTGCCAGCAATCCGCGGGGACAGACCCTTTACGAGCAGTACTTC.

This clonotype was detected ten times or more. The chain employs TRBV20-1 and TRBJ2-6, with D possibly matching TRBD1 (5 bases). Deletions cut 6 bases from V and 0 bases from J, with 15 bases between. Germline CDR1 DFQATT, CDR2 SNEGSKA (reference sequence). The CDR3 has 16 amino acids. This chain's CDR3 is CSAHPGHHSGANVLTF. DNA for the CDR3: TGCAGTGCCCACCCTGGACACCACTCTGGGGCCAACGTCCTGACTTTC.

This clonotype was detected ten times or more. Here the CDR3 DNA reads TGTGCCAGCAGGGTAGCGGGACGGACCTACAATGAGCAGTTCTTC. Translated, it gives CASRVAGRTYNEQFF. The chain joins TRBV6-1 to TRBJ2-1; TRBD2 aligns across 8 bases. In germline, CDR1 is MNHNS, CDR2 SASEGT. The V gene end was trimmed by 6 bases and the J gene end by 2 bases; junction bases not matched to a gene: 6. This CDR3 spans 15 amino acids.

This clonotype was found a few times. The genes are TRBV29-1 and TRBJ2-7; D remains unclear. V was cut by 4 bases and J by 5 bases, with 12 bases left in between. The CDR3 sequence is 12 residues long. The germline CDR1 and CDR2 sequences are SQVTM and ANQGSEA. The DNA for the CDR3 is TGCAGCGTTGTAGCTGGGATACACGAGCAGTACTTC. As protein: CSVVAGIHEQYF.

This clonotype was recorded a few times. This chain uses TRBV20-1 with TRBJ2-7; 8 bases line up with TRBD2. The CDR3 runs to 15 residues. V lost 1 base, J lost 0 bases, and 5 bases stayed unmatched. CDR1 is DFQATT, CDR2 SNEGSKA, per germline (reference sequence). The CDR3 DNA follows: TGCAGTGCTAGAGGGGCGGGGGGAAGCTCCTACGAGCAGTACTTC. This sequence encodes CSARGAGGSSYEQYF.

The rearrangement links TRBV2 to TRBJ2-1; D gene ambiguous. Trimming removed 1 base from V and 14 bases from J, with 9 bases in between. CDR1 and CDR2 (germline): SNHLY, FYNNEI. The length of the CDR3 is 11 residues. The CDR3 reads CASSEGASEFF. DNA for the CDR3: TGTGCCAGCAGTGAAGGTGCGTCTGAGTTCTTC.

Ten or more counts support this clonotype. The chain combines TRBV27 with TRBJ2-2, with D perhaps being TRBD1 or TRBD2 (5 bases each). The CDR3 contains 18 residues. The V end lost 2 bases, the J end lost 3 bases, and 19 bases lay between the germline ends. Germline V gene lookup returns CDR1 MNHEY and CDR2 SMNVEV (reference sequence). The CDR3 sequence: CASSLGTGTTSYTGELFF. Here the CDR3 DNA reads TGTGCCAGCAGTTTAGGGACCGGGACGACCTCTTACACCGGGGAGCTGTTTTTT.

In this sample, this clonotype turned up a few times. This rearrangement joins TRBV28 to TRBJ2-5, with TRBD2 matching 8 bases. Looked up from germline, CDR1 is MDHEN and CDR2 is SYDVKM. Losses at the gene ends were 5 bases for V and 2 bases for J; bases not matched to a gene: 4. This CDR3 contains 14 residues. CDR3 bases: TGTGCCAGCAGTCCCGGGGGGGGTCAAGAGACCCAGTACTTC. This encodes CASSPGGGQETQYF.

Only a few counts were recorded for this clonotype. One end of the junction fails to match germline, which may point to a read error. The chain has TRBV30 and TRBJ2-3; a possible D gene is TRBD1 (6 bases). Per the germline V gene, CDR1 is GTSNPN and CDR2 is SVGIG (reference sequence). The CDR3 consists of 11 residues. CDR3: CAWSVGPGETF. CDR3 DNA: TGTGCCTGGAGTGTAGGCCCAGGGGAAACCTTT.

This clonotype was seen ten or more times. The chain is built from TRBV12-3 or TRBV12-4 and TRBJ1-2; D remains ambiguous. The CDR3 loop spans 11 amino acids. The ends were cut back, 8 bases at V and 8 bases at J, with 12 bases in the middle. CDR3 sequence: CASSGPGGYTF. The CDR3 DNA follows: TGTGCCAGCTCCGGGCCGGGGGGCTACACCTTC.

There are a few counts of this clonotype. The genes are TRBV28 and TRBJ1-1; D is perhaps TRBD1 (5 bases). In germline, CDR1 is MDHEN, CDR2 SYDVKM. The CDR3 is made up of 16 amino acids. With 5 bases removed from V and 1 base from J, the gap between germline ends came to 17 bases. CDR3 sequence reads: CASSQQLGVGNTEAFF. The CDR3 DNA sequence: TGTGCCAGCAGTCAACAATTAGGGGTGGGGAACACTGAAGCTTTCTTT.